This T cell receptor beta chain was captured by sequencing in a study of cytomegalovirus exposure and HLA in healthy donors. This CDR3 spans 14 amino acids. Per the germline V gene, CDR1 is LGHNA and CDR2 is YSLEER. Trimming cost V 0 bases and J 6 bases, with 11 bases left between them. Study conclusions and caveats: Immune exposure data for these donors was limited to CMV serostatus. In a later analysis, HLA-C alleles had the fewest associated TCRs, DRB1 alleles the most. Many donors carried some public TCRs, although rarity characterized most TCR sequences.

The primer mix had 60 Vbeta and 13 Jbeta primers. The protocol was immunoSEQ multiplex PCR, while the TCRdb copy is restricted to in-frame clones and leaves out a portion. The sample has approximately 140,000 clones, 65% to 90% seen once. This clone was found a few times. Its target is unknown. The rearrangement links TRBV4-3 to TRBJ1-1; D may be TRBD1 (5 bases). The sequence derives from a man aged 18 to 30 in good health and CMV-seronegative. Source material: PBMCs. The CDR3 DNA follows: TGCGCCAGCAGCCAAGATTGGTCAGGGTCTGAAGCTTTCTTT. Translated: CASSQDWSGSEAFF.